This TCR beta chain emerged from a study of CD8 T cell repertoires and HIV-1 epitope variants. In the study overall: T cells were stimulated with Twenty-five Gag and Nef peptides separately. Enriched T cells were co-cultured with equal autologous T cell-negative cells. 1M T cells were kept uncultured as a baseline. Overall study findings and caveats: Roughly 10 TCR beta clonotypes were antigen-specific, six apparently recognizing autologous or escape variants.

V dropped 3 bases and J dropped 0 bases, with 6 bases sitting between them. Germline V lookup: CDR1 MNHNS, CDR2 SASEGT. This CDR3 has 13 amino acids. Profiled with immunoSEQ multiplex PCR; TCRdb holds only in-frame clones, not every one. The table shows a few thousand clones, with roughly two thirds occurring only once. With respect to this clone: What it recognizes is unknown.

The source is a male donor with HIV. Source material: cultured CD8+ T cells derived from PBMCs. The chain employs TRBV6-1 and TRBJ2-7; no definite D call. The CDR3 sequence is CASSDILSYEQYF. As DNA, the CDR3 is TGTGCCAGCAGTGACATTCTCTCCTACGAGCAGTACTTC.